The clone carrying this T cell receptor (beta chain) was seen only a few times. Its antigen is undetermined. CDR3 size: 16 residues. Per the germline V gene, CDR1 is KGHSH and CDR2 is LQKENI. Trimming took 4 bases from V and 3 from J; bases not matched to a gene: 7. Unique molecular identifiers were used to barcode this TCRbeta library. MiXCR, applied by TCRdb to the PCR reads, yields one record per CDR3 protein. The sample includes approximately 230,000 distinct CDR3 sequences, 20% to 30% of them seen just once. The data derive from a study of T-cell reconstitution after alpha-beta-depleted transplantation in children. Study observations and caveats: T cells produced anew were the main source of T-cell counts and diversity one year after transplant.

The chain carries TRBV18 and TRBJ2-2; 8 positions match TRBD1. This receptor was taken from a female patient aged 2 to 10 who had a stem cell transplant for congenital amegakaryocytic thrombocytopenia, so the T cells may come from the graft donor. Source: PBMCs, mostly from graft donor cells, taken 360 days after TCRalphabeta/CD19-depleted stem cell transplant. Written as DNA, the CDR3 is TGTGCCAGCTCACGATGGACAGGGATGGACACCGGGGAGCTGTTTTTT. Its protein product is CASSRWTGMDTGELFF. The whole variable domain, remainder taken from reference TRBV18 and TRBJ2-2, is NAGVMQNPRHLVRRRGQEARLRCSPMKGHSHVYWYRQLPEEGLKFMVYLQKENIIDESGMPKERFSAEFPKEGPSILRIQQVVRGDSAAYFCASSRWTGMDTGELFFGEGSRLTVL.